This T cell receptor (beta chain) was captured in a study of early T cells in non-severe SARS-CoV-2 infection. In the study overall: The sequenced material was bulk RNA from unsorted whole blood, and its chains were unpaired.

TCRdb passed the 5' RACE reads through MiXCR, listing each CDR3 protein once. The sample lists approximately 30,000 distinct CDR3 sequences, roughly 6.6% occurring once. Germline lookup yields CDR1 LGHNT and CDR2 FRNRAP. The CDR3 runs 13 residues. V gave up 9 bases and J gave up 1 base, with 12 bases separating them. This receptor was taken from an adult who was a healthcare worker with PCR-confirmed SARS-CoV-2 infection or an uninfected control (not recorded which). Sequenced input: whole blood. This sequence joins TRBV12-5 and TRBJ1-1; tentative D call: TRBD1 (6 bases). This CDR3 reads CASLVGGNTEAFF. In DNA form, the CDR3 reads TGTGCTAGCTTGGTAGGGGGGAACACTGAAGCTTTCTTT.